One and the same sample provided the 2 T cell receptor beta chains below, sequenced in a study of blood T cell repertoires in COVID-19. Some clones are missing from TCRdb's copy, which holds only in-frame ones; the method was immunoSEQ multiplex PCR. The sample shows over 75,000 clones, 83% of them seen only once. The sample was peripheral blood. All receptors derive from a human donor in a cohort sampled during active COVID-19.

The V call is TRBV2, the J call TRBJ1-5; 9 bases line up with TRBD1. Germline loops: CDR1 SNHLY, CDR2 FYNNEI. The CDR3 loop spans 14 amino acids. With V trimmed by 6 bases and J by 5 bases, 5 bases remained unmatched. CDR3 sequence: CASSDRTGDQPQHF. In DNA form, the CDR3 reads TGTGCCAGCAGCGACAGGACAGGGGATCAGCCCCAGCATTTT.

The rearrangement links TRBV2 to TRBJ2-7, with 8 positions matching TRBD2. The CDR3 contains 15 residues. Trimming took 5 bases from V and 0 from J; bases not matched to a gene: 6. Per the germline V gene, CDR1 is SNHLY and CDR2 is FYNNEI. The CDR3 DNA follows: TGTGCCAGCAGTTTAAGCGGGAGCACCTCCTACGAGCAGTACTTC. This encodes CASSLSGSTSYEQYF.